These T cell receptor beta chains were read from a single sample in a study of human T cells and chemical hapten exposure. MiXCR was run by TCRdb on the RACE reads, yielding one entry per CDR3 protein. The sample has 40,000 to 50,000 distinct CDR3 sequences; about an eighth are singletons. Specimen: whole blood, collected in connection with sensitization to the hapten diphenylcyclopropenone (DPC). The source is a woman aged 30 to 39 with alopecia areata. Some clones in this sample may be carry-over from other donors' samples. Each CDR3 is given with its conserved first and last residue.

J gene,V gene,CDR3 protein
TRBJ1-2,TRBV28,CASSLGRGRGYTF
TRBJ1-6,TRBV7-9,CASSPWTGGSPLHF
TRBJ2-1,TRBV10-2,CASTAGVNYNEQFF
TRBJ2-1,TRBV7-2,CASRINTDEQFF
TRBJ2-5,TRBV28,CASSSPLGFGLQETQYF
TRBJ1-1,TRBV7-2,CASSFRGMNTEAFF
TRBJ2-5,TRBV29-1,CSVEDPRGETQYF
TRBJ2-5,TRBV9,CASSGRDFEETQYF
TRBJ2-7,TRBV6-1,CASSEGGLHSYEQYF
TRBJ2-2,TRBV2,CASRGDYEYTGELFF
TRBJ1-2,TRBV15,CATSRVPARSDYGYTF
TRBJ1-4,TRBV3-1,CASSQEGSHEKLFF
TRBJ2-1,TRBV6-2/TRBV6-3,CASSKIAGGLNEQFF
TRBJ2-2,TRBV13,CASSPPGGGSTGELFF
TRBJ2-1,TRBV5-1,CASSLTGVYNEQFF
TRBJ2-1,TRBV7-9,CASSTGTGGPPWVGQFF
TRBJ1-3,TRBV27,CASSLGSSSGNTIYF
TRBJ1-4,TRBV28,CASSSLAGPRVF
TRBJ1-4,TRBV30,CAWGGTGASASEKLFF
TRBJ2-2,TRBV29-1,CSVLTGRTGELFF
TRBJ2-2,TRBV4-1,CASGALGTGMAGELFF
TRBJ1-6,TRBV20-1,CSARVPGKMSSPLHF
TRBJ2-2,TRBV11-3,CASSFGLAGDTGELFF
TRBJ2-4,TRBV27,CASRGIENIQYF
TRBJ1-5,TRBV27,CASSSFNGRNSNQPQHF
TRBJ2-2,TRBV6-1,CASRDRVDGELFF
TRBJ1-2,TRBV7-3,CASSLTGAGYTF
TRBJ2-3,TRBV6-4,CASSGGLGTSTDTQYF